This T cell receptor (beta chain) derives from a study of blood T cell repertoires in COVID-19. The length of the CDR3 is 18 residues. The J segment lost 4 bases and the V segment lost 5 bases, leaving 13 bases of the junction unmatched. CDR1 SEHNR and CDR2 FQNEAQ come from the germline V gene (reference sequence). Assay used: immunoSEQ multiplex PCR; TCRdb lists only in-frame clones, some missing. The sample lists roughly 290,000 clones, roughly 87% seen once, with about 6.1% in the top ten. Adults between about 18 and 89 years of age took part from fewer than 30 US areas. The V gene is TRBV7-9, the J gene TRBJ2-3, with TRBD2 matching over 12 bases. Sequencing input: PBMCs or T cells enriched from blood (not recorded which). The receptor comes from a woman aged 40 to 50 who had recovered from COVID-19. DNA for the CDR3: TGTGCCAGCAGCACGACTAGCGGGAGCTTAAGGATTGCAGATACGCAGTATTTT. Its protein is CASSTTSGSLRIADTQYF.